One and the same sample provided the 2 T cell receptor beta chains below, sequenced in a study of blood T cell repertoires in COVID-19. Some clones are missing from TCRdb's copy, which holds only in-frame ones; the method was immunoSEQ multiplex PCR. The repertoire has 290,000 or so clones, 80% to 95% of them found once; the top ten carry roughly 1.1%. Sequencing input: PBMCs or T cells enriched from blood (not recorded which). The receptor set was obtained from a woman in her 30s who had recovered from COVID-19.

V usage is TRBV27 and J usage is TRBJ2-7, with 7 bases matching TRBD1. The CDR3 is 19 residues long. CDR1 is MNHEY, CDR2 SMNVEV, per germline (reference sequence). Unmatched junction bases numbered 16, after V lost 2 bases and J lost 0 bases. The DNA for the CDR3 is TGTGCCAGCAGTTTAAATGGACCCACCCCGGGACAGTTCTCCTACGAGCAGTACTTC. It is translated as CASSLNGPTPGQFSYEQYF.

The chain has TRBV9 and TRBJ2-1, with 7 nucleotides matching TRBD1. V dropped 0 bases and J dropped 6; count of bases not matched to a gene: 3. This CDR3 region has 14 residues. Germline V gene data show CDR1 as SGDLS and CDR2 as YYNGEE. This CDR3 reads CASSVGTGTNEQFF. The CDR3 coding sequence is TGTGCCAGCAGCGTAGGGACAGGTACCAATGAGCAGTTCTTC.